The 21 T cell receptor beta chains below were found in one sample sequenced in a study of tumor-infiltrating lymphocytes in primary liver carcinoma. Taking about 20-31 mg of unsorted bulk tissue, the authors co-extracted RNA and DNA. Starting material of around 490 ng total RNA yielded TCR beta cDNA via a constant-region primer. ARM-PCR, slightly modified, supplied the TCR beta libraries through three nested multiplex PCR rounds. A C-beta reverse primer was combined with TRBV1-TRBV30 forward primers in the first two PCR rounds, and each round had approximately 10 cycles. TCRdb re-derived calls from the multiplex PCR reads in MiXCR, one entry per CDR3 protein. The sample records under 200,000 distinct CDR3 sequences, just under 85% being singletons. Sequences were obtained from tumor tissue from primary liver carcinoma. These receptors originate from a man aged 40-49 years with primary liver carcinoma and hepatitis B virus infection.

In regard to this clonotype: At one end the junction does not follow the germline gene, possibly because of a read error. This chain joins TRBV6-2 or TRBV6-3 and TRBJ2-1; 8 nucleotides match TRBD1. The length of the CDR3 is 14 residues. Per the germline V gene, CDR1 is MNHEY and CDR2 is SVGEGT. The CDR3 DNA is TGTGCCAGCCCCAGGGGGCTAACTTACAATGGGCAGTTCTTC. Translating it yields CASPRGLTYNGQFF.

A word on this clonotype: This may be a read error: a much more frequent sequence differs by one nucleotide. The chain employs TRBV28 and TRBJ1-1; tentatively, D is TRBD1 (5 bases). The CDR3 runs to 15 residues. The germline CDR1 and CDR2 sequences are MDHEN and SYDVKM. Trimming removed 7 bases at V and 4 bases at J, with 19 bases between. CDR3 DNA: TGTGCCAGCATCCCCCTACGGGGGGTACGCACTGAAGCTTTCTTT. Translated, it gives CASIPLRGVRTEAFF.

The CDR3 region is CASNSKPGLNTDTQYF. The CDR3 DNA reads as TGTGCCAGCAACTCCAAACCGGGACTCAACACAGATACGCAGTATTTT. This chain links TRBV7-9 with TRBJ2-3; D perhaps matches TRBD2 (6 bases). V lost 7 bases and J lost 2, with 19 bases in between. Germline CDR1 and CDR2: SEHNR and FQNEAQ (reference sequence). The CDR3 is 16 amino acids.

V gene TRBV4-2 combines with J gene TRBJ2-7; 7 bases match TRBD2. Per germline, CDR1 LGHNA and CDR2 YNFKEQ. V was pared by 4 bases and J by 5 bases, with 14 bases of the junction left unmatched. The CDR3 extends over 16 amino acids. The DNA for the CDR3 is TGTGCCAGCAGCCTAGAACTAGCGTCGAGGACGGACGAGCAGTACTTC. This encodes CASSLELASRTDEQYF.

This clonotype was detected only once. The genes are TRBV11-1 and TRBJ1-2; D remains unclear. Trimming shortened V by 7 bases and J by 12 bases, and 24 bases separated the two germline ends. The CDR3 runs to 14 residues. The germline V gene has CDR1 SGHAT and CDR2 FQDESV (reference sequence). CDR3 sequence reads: CASNFKGFGYGHTF. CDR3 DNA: TGTGCCAGCAACTTCAAGGGATTTGGCTATGGTCACACCTTC.

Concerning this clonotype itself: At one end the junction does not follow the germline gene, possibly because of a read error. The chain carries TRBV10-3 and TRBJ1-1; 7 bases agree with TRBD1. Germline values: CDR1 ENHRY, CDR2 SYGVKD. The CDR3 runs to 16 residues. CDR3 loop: CAIRGRSQGFNTEAFF. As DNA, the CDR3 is TGTGCCATCAGGGGGAGGTCACAGGGGTTCAACACCGAAGCTTTCTTT.

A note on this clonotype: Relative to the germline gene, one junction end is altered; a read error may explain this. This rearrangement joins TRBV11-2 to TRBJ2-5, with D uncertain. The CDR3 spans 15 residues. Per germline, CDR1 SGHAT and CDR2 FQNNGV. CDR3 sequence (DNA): TGTGCCAACAGCCCCCGGTCAGCCCAACGGGTGACCCAGTACTTC. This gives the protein CANSPRSAQRVTQYF.

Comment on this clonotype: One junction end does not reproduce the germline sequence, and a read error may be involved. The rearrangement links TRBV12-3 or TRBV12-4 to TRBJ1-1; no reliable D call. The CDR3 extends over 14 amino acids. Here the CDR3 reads CTSSFPGQNTGAFF. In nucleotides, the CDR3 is TGTACCAGCAGTTTCCCGGGCCAGAACACTGGAGCTTTCTTT.

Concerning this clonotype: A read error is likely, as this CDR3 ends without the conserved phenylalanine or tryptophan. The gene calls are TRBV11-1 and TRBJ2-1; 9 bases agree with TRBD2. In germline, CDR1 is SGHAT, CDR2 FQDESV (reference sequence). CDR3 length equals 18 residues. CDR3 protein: CASSLYHSAGGSYNEQFL. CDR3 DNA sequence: TGTGCCAGCAGCTTATACCACTCCGCGGGAGGGTCCTATAATGAGCAGTTCTTG.

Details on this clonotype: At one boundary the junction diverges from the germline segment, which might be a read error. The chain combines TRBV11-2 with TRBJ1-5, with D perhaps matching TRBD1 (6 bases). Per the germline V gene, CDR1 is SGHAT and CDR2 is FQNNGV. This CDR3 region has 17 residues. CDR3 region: CVSSLVVVTGNNQPQHF. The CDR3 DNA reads TGTGTCAGCAGCTTAGTAGTGGTAACAGGGAACAATCAGCCCCAGCATTTT.

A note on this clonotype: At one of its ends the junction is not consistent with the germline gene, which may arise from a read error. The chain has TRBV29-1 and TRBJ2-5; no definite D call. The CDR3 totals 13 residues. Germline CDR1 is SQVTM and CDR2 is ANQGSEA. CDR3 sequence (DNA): TGCAGCGCCGGAACAGAGGTTTCGGAGATCCAGTACTTC. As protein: CSAGTEVSEIQYF.

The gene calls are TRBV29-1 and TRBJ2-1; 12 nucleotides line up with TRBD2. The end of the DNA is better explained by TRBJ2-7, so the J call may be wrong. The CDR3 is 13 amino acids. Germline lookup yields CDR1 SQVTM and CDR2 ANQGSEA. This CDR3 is CSGTSGMHYEQYF. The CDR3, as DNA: TGCAGCGGGACTAGCGGGATGCACTATGAGCAGTACTTC.

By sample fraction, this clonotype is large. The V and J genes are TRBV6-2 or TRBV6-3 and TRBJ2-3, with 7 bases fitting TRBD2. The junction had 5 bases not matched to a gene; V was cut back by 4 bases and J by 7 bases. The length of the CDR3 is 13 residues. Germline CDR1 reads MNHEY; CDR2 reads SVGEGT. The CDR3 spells CASSSALANTQYF. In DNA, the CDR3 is TGTGCCAGCAGTTCGGCACTAGCGAATACGCAGTATTTT.

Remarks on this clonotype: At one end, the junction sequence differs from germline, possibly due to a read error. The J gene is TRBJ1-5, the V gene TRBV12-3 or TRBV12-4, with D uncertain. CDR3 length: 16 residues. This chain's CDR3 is CTSTAAQRPSNQPQHF. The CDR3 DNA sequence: TGTACCAGCACCGCGGCACAGAGACCGAGCAATCAGCCCCAACATTTT.

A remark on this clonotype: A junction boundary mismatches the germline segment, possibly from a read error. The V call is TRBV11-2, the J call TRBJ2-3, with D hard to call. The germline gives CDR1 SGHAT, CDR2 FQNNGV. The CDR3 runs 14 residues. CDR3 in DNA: TGTGCCAATAGCCCCCCGGGCCGGGCAGATATGCAGTATTTT. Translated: CANSPPGRADMQYF.

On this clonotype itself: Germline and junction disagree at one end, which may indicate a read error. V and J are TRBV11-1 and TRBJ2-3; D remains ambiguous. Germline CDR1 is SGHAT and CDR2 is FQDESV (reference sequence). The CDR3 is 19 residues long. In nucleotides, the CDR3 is TGTGCCAGCAGCTCTGTGGGAAGCTCTATTGGAGCCCGCACAGATATGCAGTATTTT. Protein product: CASSSVGSSIGARTDMQYF.

The CDR3 sequence: CASTSQGSPLHF. The CDR3 DNA follows: TGTGCCAGCACCTCACAGGGGTCACCCCTCCACTTT. V is TRBV5-4 and J is TRBJ1-6; 7 nucleotides agree with TRBD1. Germline V gene lookup returns CDR1 SGHNT and CDR2 YYREEE (reference sequence). V dropped 6 bases and J dropped 10; count of bases not matched to a gene: 4. This CDR3 is 12 amino acids long.

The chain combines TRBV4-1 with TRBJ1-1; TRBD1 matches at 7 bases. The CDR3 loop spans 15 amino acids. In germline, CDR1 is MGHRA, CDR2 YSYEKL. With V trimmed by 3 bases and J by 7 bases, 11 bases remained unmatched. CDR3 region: CASSHTDRLSIEAFF. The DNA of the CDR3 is TGCGCCAGCAGCCACACGGACAGGTTGAGCATTGAAGCTTTCTTT.

In DNA form, the CDR3 reads TGTGCCAGCAGTTCCGGGAAATATGGCTACACCTTC. Its protein product is CASSSGKYGYTF. The genes are TRBV5-6 and TRBJ1-2; D gene ambiguous. The CDR3 is made up of 12 amino acids. CDR1 is SGHDT, CDR2 YYEEEE, per germline. Trimming removed 5 bases at V and 5 bases at J, with 10 bases between.

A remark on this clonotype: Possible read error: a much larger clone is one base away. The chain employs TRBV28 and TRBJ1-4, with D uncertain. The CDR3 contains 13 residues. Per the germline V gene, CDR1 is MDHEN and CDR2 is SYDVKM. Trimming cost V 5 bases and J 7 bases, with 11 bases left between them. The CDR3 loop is CASSTTDSEKLFF. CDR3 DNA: TGTGCCAGCAGTACAACCGACTCTGAAAAACTGTTTTTT.

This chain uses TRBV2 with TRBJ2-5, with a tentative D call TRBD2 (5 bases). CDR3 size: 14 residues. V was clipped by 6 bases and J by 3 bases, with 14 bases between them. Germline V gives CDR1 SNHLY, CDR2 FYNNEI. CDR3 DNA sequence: TGTGCCAGCAGCCTTGAATCGGGAAAAGAGACCCAGTACTTC. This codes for CASSLESGKETQYF. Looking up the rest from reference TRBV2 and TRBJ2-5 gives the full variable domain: EPEVTQTPSHQVTQMGQEVILRCVPISNHLYFYWYRQILGQKVEFLVSFYNNEISEKSEIFDDQFSVERPDGSNFTLKIRSTKLEDSAMYFCASSLESGKETQYFGPGTRLLVL.